The sequence of this T cell receptor beta chain was determined in a study of Graves' ophthalmopathy and Graves' hyperthyroidism. Ineligible for inclusion were patients with other autoimmune diseases, uncontrolled infections, pregnancy or lactation. Amplified TCR beta CDR3 regions were obtained using RNA transcripts as template. The first round was an RT-PCR with HTBI primers, and the second round was a multiplex PCR. In TCRdb, the multiplex PCR reads were re-called with MiXCR into one record per CDR3 protein. The sample has around 40,000 distinct CDR3 sequences, roughly half seen once; the top ten hold less than 20%. This clonotype showed up just a few times. Trimming took 2 bases from V and 5 from J, leaving 12 bases between them. Germline assignment: CDR1 MRHNA and CDR2 SNTAGT. This CDR3 is built from 15 residues.

Material for sequencing was peripheral blood. The sequence was collected from an adult man with Graves' ophthalmopathy. The chain carries TRBV6-4 and TRBJ2-2, with D perhaps TRBD1 or TRBD2 (5 bases each). This CDR3 is CASSDGGRSTGELFF. As DNA, the CDR3 is TGTGCCAGCAGTGACGGGGGACGGTCTACCGGGGAGCTGTTTTTT.